The rows below give T cell receptor beta chains drawn from one sample of a study of OX40 agonist ivuxolimab in advanced cancers. Sequencing was performed with immunoSEQ multiplex PCR; in TCRdb, only in-frame clones are kept and a portion is missing. Among some 90,000 clones listed, roughly 86% were seen once. Sample: CD4+ or CD8+ T cells sorted from blood, taken in a trial of the OX40 agonist ivuxolimab. Receptors originate from an adult with an advanced solid tumor such as melanoma, head and neck, liver or kidney cancer. Each CDR3 is given with its conserved first and last residue. A D gene is named only where the DNA matches it firmly. A clone size is listed for some rows: how often the clone was seen (once, few, many), or a class if it is expanded.

V	D	J	size	DNA	CDR3
TRBV2	TRBD1	TRBJ2-7	-	TGTGCCAGCAACCGGGACAGGGGCTACGAGCAGTACTTC	CASNRDRGYEQYF
TRBV5-6	TRBD1	TRBJ2-4	-	TGTGCCAGCAGCTTCACCGGGACAGGGAAAAACATTCAGTACTTC	CASSFTGTGKNIQYF
TRBV28	-	TRBJ1-2	-	TGTGCCAGCATTTCCGGGACCGGTGGATATGGCTACACCTTC	CASISGTGGYGYTF
TRBV5-4	TRBD1	TRBJ1-5	-	TGTGCCAGCAGCCGGGGACAGGGCGGCAATCAGCCCCAGCATTTT	CASSRGQGGNQPQHF
TRBV11-2	-	TRBJ2-2	-	TGTGCCAGCAGTCCCGTCCTCGCTACGATCACCGGGGAGCTGTTTTTT	CASSPVLATITGELFF
TRBV7-9	TRBD1	TRBJ1-4	-	TGTGCCAGCAGAACACTTGGACAGGGGGGAGAAAAACTGTTTTTT	CASRTLGQGGEKLFF
TRBV6-1	-	TRBJ2-7	-	TGTGCCAGCAGTGAAGAAGTCTACGAGCAGTACTTC	CASSEEVYEQYF
TRBV6-1	-	TRBJ2-7	once	TGTGCCAGCAGCCTAGAGAGACAGGTCGAGCAGTACTTC	CASSLERQVEQYF
TRBV6-1	-	TRBJ1-1	few	TGTGCCAGCAGGCCCGGTTTTCAGGGTGAAGCTTTCTTT	CASRPGFQGEAFF
TRBV5-6	-	TRBJ1-4	-	TGTGCCAGCAGCGCCGGCGGGGAGGGTGAAAAACTGTTTTTT	CASSAGGEGEKLFF
TRBV7-9	-	TRBJ1-2	-	TGTGCCAGCAGCTTGAACTATGGCTACACCTTC	CASSLNYGYTF
TRBV18	-	TRBJ1-1	-	TGTGCCAGCTCCGCGACGGTTGAAGCTTTCTTT	CASSATVEAFF
TRBV19	-	TRBJ1-1	-	TGTGCCAGTAGTAGGGACACTAGCACTGAAGCTTTCTTT	CASSRDTSTEAFF
TRBV7-9	-	TRBJ1-1	-	TGTGCCAGCAGCTTAGAGGGTCCAAACACTGAAGCTTTCTTT	CASSLEGPNTEAFF